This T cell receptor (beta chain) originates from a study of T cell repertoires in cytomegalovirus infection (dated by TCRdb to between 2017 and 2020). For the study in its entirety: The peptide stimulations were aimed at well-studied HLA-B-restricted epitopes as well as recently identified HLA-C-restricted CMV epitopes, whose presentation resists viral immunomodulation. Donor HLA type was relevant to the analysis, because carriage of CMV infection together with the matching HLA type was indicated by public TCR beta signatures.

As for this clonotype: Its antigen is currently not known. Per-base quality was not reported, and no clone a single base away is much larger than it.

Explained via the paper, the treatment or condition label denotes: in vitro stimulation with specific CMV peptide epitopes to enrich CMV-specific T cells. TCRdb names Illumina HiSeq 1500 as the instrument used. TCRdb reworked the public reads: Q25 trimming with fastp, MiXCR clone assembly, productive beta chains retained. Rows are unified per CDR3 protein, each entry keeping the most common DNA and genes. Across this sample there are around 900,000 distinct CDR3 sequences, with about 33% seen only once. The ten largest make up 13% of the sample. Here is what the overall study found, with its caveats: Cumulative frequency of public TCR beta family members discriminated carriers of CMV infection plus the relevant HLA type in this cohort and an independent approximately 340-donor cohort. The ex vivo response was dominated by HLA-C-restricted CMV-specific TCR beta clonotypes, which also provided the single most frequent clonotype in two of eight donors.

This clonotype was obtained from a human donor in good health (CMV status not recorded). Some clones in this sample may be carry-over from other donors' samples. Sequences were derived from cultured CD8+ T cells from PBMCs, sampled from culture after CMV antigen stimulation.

The nucleotides read TGTGCCAGCAGCTTAGTGGCCGGCAGGGTTGAGTACACTGAAGCTTTCTTT. The resulting protein is CASSLVAGRVEYTEAFF. The V and J genes are TRBV7-6 and TRBJ1-1; perhaps TRBD1 is the D gene, with 5 bases matching. Looking up the germline V gene yields CDR1 SGHVS and CDR2 FNYEAQ. V drops 1 base and J drops 3 bases, leaving 18 bases in between. Counted from cysteine to phenylalanine, this CDR3 has 17 amino acids. The retained sequence is limited to the CDR3, 51 bases, with the frame set at the first base.